This T cell receptor beta chain emerged from a study of T-cell reconstitution after alpha-beta-depleted transplantation in children. Points from the study as a whole: Roughly two months post-transplant, alpha-beta T cells reportedly originated from several hundred graft clones that had expanded. T cells produced anew were the main source of T-cell counts and diversity one year after transplant.

Unique molecular identifiers were used to barcode this TCRbeta library. TCRdb analysed the PCR reads with MiXCR anew, one entry per CDR3 protein. The table shows about 200,000 distinct CDR3 sequences, with roughly 7.1% occurring only once. The CDR3 has 14 amino acids. With V trimmed by 5 bases and J by 0 bases, 1 base remained unmatched. CDR1 and CDR2 (germline): SGHTA, FQGTGA. This clonotype was seen repeatedly, ten times or more. Antigen specificity is unknown. Sequencing was performed on PBMCs, taken before TCRalphabeta/CD19-depleted stem cell transplant. The rearrangement uses TRBV7-3 and TRBJ1-1; 9 nucleotides match TRBD1. The receptor comes from a boy between 2 and 10 years old with acute lymphoblastic leukemia, due to receive a stem cell transplant. CDR3 loop: CASSRDRVNTEAFF. The CDR3, as DNA: TGTGCCAGCAGCCGGGACAGGGTGAACACTGAAGCTTTCTTT.